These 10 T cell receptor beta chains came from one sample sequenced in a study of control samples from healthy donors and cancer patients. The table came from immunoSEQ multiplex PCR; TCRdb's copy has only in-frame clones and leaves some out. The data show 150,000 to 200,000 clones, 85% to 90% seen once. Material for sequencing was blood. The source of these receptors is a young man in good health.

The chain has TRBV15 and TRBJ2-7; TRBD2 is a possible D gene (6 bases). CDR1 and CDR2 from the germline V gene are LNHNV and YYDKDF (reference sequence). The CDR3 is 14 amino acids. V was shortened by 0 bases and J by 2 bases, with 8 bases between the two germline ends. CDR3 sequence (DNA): TGTGCCACCAGCAGAGATCGGGGGACCTACGAGCAGTACTTC. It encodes CATSRDRGTYEQYF.

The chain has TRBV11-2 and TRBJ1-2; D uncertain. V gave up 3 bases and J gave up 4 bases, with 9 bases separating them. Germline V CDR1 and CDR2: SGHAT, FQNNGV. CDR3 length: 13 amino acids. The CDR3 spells CASSLADLYGYTF. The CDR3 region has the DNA TGTGCCAGCAGCTTGGCGGACCTCTATGGCTACACCTTC.

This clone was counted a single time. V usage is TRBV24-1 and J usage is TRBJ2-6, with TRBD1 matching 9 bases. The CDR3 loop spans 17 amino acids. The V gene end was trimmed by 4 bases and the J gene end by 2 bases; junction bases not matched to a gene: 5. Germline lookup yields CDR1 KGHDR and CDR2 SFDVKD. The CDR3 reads CATSEPRTGAGANVLTF. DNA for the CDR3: TGTGCCACCAGTGAACCTCGGACAGGGGCTGGGGCCAACGTCCTGACTTTC.

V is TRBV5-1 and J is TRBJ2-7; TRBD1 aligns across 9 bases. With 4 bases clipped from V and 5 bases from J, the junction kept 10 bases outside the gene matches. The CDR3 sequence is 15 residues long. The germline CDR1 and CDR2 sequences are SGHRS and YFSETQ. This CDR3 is CASSPRGQGRDEQYF. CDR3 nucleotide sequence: TGCGCCAGCAGCCCCAGAGGACAGGGGAGGGACGAGCAGTACTTC.

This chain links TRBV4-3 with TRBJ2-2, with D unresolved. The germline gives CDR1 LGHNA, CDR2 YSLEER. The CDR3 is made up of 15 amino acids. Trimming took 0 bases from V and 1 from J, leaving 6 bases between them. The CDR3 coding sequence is TGCGCCAGCAGCCAAGAATATGGGAACACCGGGGAGCTGTTTTTT. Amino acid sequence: CASSQEYGNTGELFF.

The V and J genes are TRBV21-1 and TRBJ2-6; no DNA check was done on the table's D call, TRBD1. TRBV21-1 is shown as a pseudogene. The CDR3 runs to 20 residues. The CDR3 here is CASSTPPGQVMPGGANVLTF. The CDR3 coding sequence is TGTGCCAGCAGCACCCCCCCGGGACAGGTAATGCCGGGGGGGGCCAACGTCCTGACTTTC.

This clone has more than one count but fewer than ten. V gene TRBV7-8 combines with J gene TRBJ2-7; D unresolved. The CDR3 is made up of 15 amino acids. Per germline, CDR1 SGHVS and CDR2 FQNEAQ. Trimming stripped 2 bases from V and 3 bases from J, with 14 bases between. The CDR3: CASSLIGMTSYEQYF. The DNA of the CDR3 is TGTGCCAGCAGCTTAATCGGTATGACAAGCTACGAGCAGTACTTC.

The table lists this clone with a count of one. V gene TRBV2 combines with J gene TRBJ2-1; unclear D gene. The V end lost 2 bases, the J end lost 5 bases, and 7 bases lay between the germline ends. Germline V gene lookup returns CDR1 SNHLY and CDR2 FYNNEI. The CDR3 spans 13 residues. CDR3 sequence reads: CASSESQNNEQFF. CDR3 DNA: TGTGCCAGCAGTGAAAGCCAAAACAATGAGCAGTTCTTC.

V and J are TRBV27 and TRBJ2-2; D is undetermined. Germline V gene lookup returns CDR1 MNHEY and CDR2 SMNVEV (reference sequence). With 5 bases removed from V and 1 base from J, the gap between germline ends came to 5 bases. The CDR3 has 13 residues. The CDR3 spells CASSLRNTGELFF. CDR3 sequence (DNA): TGTGCCAGCAGTCTTAGGAACACCGGGGAGCTGTTTTTT.

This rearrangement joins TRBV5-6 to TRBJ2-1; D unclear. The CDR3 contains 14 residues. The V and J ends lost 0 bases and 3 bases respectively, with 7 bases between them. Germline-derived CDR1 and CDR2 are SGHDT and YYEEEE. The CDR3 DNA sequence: TGTGCCAGCAGCTTGGAGATAGGCTACAATGAGCAGTTCTTC. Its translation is CASSLEIGYNEQFF.